These 20 T cell receptor beta chains were sequenced from one sample in a study of blood T cell repertoires in COVID-19. Clones were read by immunoSEQ multiplex PCR, and TCRdb kept only the in-frame ones, dropping some. The sample contains roughly 220,000 clones, about 87% of which appear only once. Sequenced material: PBMCs or T cells enriched from blood (not recorded which). These receptors all stem from a woman aged 25 to 39 who had recovered from COVID-19.

This clone has only a few counts. The chain couples TRBV4-1 to TRBJ2-5, with 14 bases identical to TRBD2. The CDR3 totals 18 residues. V shed 4 bases and J 3 bases; nucleotides not matched to a gene: 10. Germline-derived CDR1 and CDR2 are MGHRA and YSYEKL. The DNA for the CDR3 is TGCGCCAGCAGCCCCCGACTAGCGGGGGGGGTTAATGAAGAGACCCAGTACTTC. This translates into CASSPRLAGGVNEETQYF.

This clone has just one count. The rearrangement links TRBV5-4 to TRBJ2-7; TRBD2 aligns across 13 bases. The germline CDR1 and CDR2 sequences are SGHNT and YYREEE (reference sequence). The V gene end was trimmed by 4 bases and the J gene end by 7 bases; junction bases not matched to a gene: 11. This CDR3 has 16 residues. The CDR3 protein is CASSNGLAGERWEQYF. Written as DNA, the CDR3 is TGTGCCAGCAGCAACGGACTAGCGGGGGAAAGGTGGGAGCAGTACTTC.

This sequence joins TRBV6-5 and TRBJ1-2; the D is unclear. Between the trimmed V and J ends, which lost 5 bases and 3 bases, there was a span of 16 bases. This CDR3 spans 15 amino acids. Germline CDR1 is MNHEY and CDR2 is SVGAGI. CDR3 nucleotides: TGTGCCAGCAGTACTCCTAGCGCAGGCGACTATGGCTACACCTTC. This encodes CASSTPSAGDYGYTF.

Written as DNA, the CDR3 is TGTGCCAGCAGCCCCACGATGGGGGAGGGGGACACTGAAGCTTTCTTT. Translated: CASSPTMGEGDTEAFF. The rearrangement uses TRBV3-1 (or the pseudogene TRBV3-2) and TRBJ1-1, with a tentative D call TRBD1 (6 bases). The CDR3 runs to 16 residues. In germline, CDR1 is LGHDT, CDR2 YNNKEL (reference sequence). V lost 4 bases and J lost 3, with 18 bases in between.

This clone was counted once. The V gene is TRBV5-8, the J gene TRBJ2-7, with D perhaps matching TRBD1 (5 bases). V was clipped by 0 bases and J by 2 bases, with 9 bases between them. Germline V lookup: CDR1 SGHTS, CDR2 YDEGEE. This CDR3 spans 14 amino acids. The CDR3 sequence: CASSLDTGPYEQYF. CDR3 nucleotide sequence: TGTGCCAGCAGCTTGGATACAGGACCCTACGAGCAGTACTTC.

This chain joins TRBV6-5 and TRBJ1-2, with D tentatively TRBD1 (5 bases). The CDR3 sequence is 13 residues long. Trimming removed 6 bases from V and 4 bases from J, with 12 bases in between. CDR1 and CDR2 from the germline V gene are MNHEY and SVGAGI. The CDR3 spells CASRKTGPYGYTF. The CDR3 DNA sequence: TGTGCCAGCAGAAAAACAGGACCCTATGGCTACACCTTC.

The chain recombines TRBV7-2 with TRBJ2-7; 7 bases fit TRBD1. Trimming cost V 5 bases and J 4 bases; bases outside gene matches: 8. The CDR3 extends over 14 amino acids. Germline V CDR1 and CDR2: SGHTA, FQGNSA. In DNA, the CDR3 is TGTGCCAGCAGCACAACAGGGGCCGCATACGAGCAGTACTTC. Its translation is CASSTTGAAYEQYF.

The chain combines TRBV5-6 with TRBJ1-1; no clear D. V gave up 5 bases and J gave up 0 bases, with 17 bases separating them. The CDR3 runs to 16 residues. Per the germline V gene, CDR1 is SGHDT and CDR2 is YYEEEE. DNA for the CDR3: TGTGCCAGCAGTCCGGGATCTGGGTTAATGAACACTGAAGCTTTCTTT. It translates to CASSPGSGLMNTEAFF.

This chain uses TRBV6-1 with TRBJ2-7; D may be TRBD1 (5 bases). Germline loops: CDR1 MNHNS, CDR2 SASEGT. CDR3 length: 13 residues. Trimming stripped 3 bases from V and 5 bases from J, with 11 bases between. The chain's CDR3 is CASSEPGYDEQYF. The CDR3, as DNA: TGTGCCAGCAGTGAGCCAGGGTATGACGAGCAGTACTTC.

The rearrangement links TRBV5-5 to TRBJ1-1; D ambiguous. V gave up 1 base and J gave up 1 base, with 8 bases separating them. The CDR3 is 14 residues long. Germline V lookup: CDR1 SGHKS, CDR2 YYEKEE (reference sequence). The chain's CDR3 is CASSLTHRNTEAFF. For the CDR3, the DNA is TGTGCCAGCAGCTTGACGCACAGGAACACTGAAGCTTTCTTT.

CDR3 coding DNA: TGTGCCAGTAGCATCGGGGACAGGAATCGCTACACCTTC. It codes for CASSIGDRNRYTF. The chain has TRBV19 and TRBJ1-2, with 8 bases that match TRBD1. V shed 6 bases, J shed 9 bases, and the junction held 9 bases outside the gene matches. Germline V gene lookup returns CDR1 LNHDA and CDR2 SQIVND (reference sequence). The CDR3 spans 13 residues. The variable domain in full, completed from reference TRBV19 and TRBJ1-2, reads DGGITQSPKYLFRKEGQNVTLSCEQNLNHDAMYWYRQDPGQGLRLIYYSQIVNDFQKGDIAEGYSVSREKKESFPLTVTSAQKNPTAFYLCASSIGDRNRYTFGSGTRLTVV.

The rearrangement joins TRBV27 to TRBJ2-2; 9 bases align to TRBD2. The V gene end was trimmed by 8 bases and the J gene end by 1 base; junction bases not matched to a gene: 17. Germline CDR1 is MNHEY and CDR2 is SMNVEV (reference sequence). This CDR3 is 19 amino acids long. CDR3 sequence: CASHRGQRGVGLNTGELFF. For the CDR3, the DNA is TGTGCCAGCCATAGGGGCCAGCGGGGGGTAGGGTTGAACACCGGGGAGCTGTTTTTT.

The chain joins TRBV6-5 to TRBJ1-2; 7 bases are a match to TRBD1. J gave up 6 bases and V 5 bases, and 6 bases lay outside the gene matches. CDR3 length: 13 residues. Germline V gene sequence: CDR1 MNHEY, CDR2 SVGAGI. CDR3 amino acids: CASSLDRDDGYTF. The CDR3 coding sequence is TGTGCCAGCAGTCTCGACAGGGACGATGGCTACACCTTC.

V gene TRBV19 combines with J gene TRBJ1-2; D is perhaps TRBD1 (5 bases). Germline loops: CDR1 LNHDA, CDR2 SQIVND (reference sequence). This CDR3 has 16 amino acids. The V end lost 6 bases, the J end lost 0 bases, and 17 bases lay between the germline ends. DNA of the CDR3: TGTGCCAGTAGCCGACAGATTACCGCCACTAACTATGGCTACACCTTC. Its translation: CASSRQITATNYGYTF.

The J gene is TRBJ2-1, the V gene TRBV7-9, with 10 bases identical to TRBD1. The CDR3 has 16 amino acids. V lost 0 bases to trimming and J lost 7 bases; unmatched junction nucleotides: 6. CDR1 and CDR2 from the germline V gene are SEHNR and FQNEAQ (reference sequence). CDR3 sequence: CASSLADRGHRNEQFF. Here the CDR3 DNA reads TGTGCCAGCAGCTTAGCTGACAGGGGGCATCGGAATGAGCAGTTCTTC.

The rearrangement links TRBV7-6 to TRBJ2-1, with TRBD1 matching 7 bases. CDR3 length: 15 residues. The germline V gene encodes CDR1 SGHVS and CDR2 FNYEAQ. V shed 3 bases, J shed 6 bases, and the junction held 8 bases outside the gene matches. CDR3 loop: CASSFSTGPPNEQFF. The CDR3, as DNA: TGTGCCAGCAGCTTCTCGACAGGGCCCCCCAATGAGCAGTTCTTC.

The chain combines TRBV4-3 with TRBJ2-5; 9 nucleotides line up with TRBD1. CDR3 size: 15 residues. Germline CDR1 reads LGHNA; CDR2 reads YSLEER. Losses at the gene ends were 1 base for V and 3 bases for J; bases not matched to a gene: 3. CDR3 nucleotides: TGCGCCAGCAGCCAAGCCTGGACAGGGGAAGAGACCCAGTACTTC. It codes for CASSQAWTGEETQYF.

This chain links TRBV3-1 (or the pseudogene TRBV3-2) with TRBJ2-3; 7 bases align to TRBD1. V lost 1 base and J lost 11; bases outside the gene matches: 3. This CDR3 is 12 amino acids long. Per the germline V gene, CDR1 is LGHDT and CDR2 is YNNKEL (reference sequence). The CDR3 region is CASSQGQGGQYF. The CDR3 DNA follows: TGTGCCAGCAGCCAAGGACAGGGCGGGCAGTATTTT.

The V and J genes are TRBV14 and TRBJ2-7; TRBD2 might be the D (5 bases). The CDR3 sequence is 12 residues long. Trimming cost V 4 bases and J 4 bases, with 8 bases left between them. The germline V gene has CDR1 SGHDN and CDR2 FVKESK. The CDR3 DNA sequence: TGTGCCAGCAGCCTCGGGATTTACGAGCAGTACTTC. Residues: CASSLGIYEQYF.

This clone turned up a few times. This sequence joins TRBV6-5 and TRBJ1-1, with 7 bases lining up with TRBD1. This CDR3 spans 14 amino acids. The V and J ends lost 5 bases and 1 base, in that order; junction bases with no gene match: 4. CDR1 is MNHEY, CDR2 SVGAGI, per germline. CDR3 bases: TGTGCCAGCAGTATAGGGGGCGCGAACACTGAAGCTTTCTTT. Encoded protein: CASSIGGANTEAFF.